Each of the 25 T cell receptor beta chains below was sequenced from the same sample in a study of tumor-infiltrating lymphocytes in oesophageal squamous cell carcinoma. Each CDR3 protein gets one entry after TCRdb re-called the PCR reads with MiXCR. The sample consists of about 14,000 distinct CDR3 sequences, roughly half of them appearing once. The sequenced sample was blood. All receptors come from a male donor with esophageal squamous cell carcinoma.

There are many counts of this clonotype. The CDR3 bases are TGTGCCAGCAGCCCTCAAATGAGGCCCCCGCCCATGAACACTGAAGCTTTCTTT. Its translation is CASSPQMRPPPMNTEAFF. V gene TRBV6-1 combines with J gene TRBJ1-1; D not resolved. Germline assignment: CDR1 MNHNS and CDR2 SASEGT. The CDR3 has 18 residues. Trimming pared 6 bases from V and 0 bases from J, leaving 23 bases between.

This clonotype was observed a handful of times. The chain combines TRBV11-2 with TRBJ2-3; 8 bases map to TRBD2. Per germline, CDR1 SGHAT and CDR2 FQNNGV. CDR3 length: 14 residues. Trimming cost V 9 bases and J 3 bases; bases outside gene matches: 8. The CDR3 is CASLAGSKTDTQYF. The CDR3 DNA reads TGTGCCAGTTTAGCGGGAAGTAAAACAGATACGCAGTATTTT.

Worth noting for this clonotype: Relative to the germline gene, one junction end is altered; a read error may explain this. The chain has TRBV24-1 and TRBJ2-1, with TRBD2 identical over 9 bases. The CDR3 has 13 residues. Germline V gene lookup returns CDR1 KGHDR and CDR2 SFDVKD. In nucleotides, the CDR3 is TGTGCCACCAGTGACCCGACTAGCGGTAATTTGGTCTTC. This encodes CATSDPTSGNLVF.

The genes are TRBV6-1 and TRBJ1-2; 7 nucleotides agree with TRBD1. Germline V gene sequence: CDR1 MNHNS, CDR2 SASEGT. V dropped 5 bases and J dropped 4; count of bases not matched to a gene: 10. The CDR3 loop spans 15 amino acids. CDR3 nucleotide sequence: TGTGCCAGCAGTACCAGGGGGTTGGGAATCTATGGCTACACCTTC. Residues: CASSTRGLGIYGYTF.

CDR3: CASSSTHNEQYF. Written as DNA, the CDR3 is TGTGCCAGCAGCTCAACTCACAATGAGCAGTACTTC. The V gene is TRBV7-3, the J gene TRBJ2-7; D not resolved. The V and J ends lost 4 bases and 7 bases respectively, with 11 bases between them. This CDR3 region has 12 residues. Germline V gene sequence: CDR1 SGHTA, CDR2 FQGTGA.

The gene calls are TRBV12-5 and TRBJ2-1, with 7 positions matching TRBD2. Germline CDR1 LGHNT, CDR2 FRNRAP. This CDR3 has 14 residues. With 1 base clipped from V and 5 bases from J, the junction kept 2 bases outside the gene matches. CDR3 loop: CASGLGTRNNEQFF. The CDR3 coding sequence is TGTGCTAGTGGTTTGGGGACTAGAAACAATGAGCAGTTCTTC.

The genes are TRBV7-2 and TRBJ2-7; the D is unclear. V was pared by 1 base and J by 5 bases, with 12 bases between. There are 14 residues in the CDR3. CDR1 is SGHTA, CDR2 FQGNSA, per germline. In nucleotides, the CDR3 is TGTGCCAGCAGCTTAGGGTCCGGGTCCGACGAGCAGTACTTC. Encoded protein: CASSLGSGSDEQYF.

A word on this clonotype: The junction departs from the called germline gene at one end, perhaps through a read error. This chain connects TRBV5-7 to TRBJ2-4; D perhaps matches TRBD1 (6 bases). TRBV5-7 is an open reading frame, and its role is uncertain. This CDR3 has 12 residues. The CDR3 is CASSATGTMRFF. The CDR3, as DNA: TGTGCCAGCAGCGCAACCGGGACAATGCGCTTCTTC.

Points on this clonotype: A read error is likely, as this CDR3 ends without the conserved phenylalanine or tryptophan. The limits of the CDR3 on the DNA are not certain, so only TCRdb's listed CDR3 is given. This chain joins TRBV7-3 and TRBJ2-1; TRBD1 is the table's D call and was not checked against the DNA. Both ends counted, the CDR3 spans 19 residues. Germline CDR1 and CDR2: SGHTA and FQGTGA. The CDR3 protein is CASSFGTAIEVSIFTPPLS.

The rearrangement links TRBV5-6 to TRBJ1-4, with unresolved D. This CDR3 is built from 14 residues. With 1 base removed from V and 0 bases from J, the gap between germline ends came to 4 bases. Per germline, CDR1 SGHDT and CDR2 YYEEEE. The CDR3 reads CASSLPATNEKLFF. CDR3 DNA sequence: TGTGCCAGCAGCTTGCCGGCAACTAATGAAAAACTGTTTTTT.

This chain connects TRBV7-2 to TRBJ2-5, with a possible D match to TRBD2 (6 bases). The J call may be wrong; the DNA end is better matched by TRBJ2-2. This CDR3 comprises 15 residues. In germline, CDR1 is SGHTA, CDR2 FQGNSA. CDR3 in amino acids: CASSWDSPSTGELFF. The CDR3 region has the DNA TGTGCCAGCAGCTGGGACTCCCCTTCCACCGGGGAGCTGTTTTTT.

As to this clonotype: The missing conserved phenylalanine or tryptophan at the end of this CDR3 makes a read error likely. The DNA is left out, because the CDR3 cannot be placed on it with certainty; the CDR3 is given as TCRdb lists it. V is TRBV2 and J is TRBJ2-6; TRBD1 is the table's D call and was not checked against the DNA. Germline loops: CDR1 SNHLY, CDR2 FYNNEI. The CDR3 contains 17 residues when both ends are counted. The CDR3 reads CASRFLDSGRYEQYFGN.

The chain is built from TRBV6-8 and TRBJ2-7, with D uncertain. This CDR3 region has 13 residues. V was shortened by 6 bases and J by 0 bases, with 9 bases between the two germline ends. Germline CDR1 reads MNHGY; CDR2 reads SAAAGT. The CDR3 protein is CASSRLSSYEQYF. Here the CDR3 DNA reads TGTGCCAGCAGCAGACTCAGCTCCTACGAGCAGTACTTC.

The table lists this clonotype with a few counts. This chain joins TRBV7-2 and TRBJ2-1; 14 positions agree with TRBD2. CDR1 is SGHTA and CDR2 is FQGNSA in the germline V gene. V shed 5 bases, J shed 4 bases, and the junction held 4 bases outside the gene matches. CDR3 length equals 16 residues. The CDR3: CASSTRTSGRYNEQFF. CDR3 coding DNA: TGTGCCAGCAGCACTCGGACTAGCGGGAGGTACAATGAGCAGTTCTTC. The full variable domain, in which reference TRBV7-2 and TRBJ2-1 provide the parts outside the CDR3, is GAGVSQSPSNKVTEKGKDVELRCDPISGHTALYWYRQSLGQGLEFLIYFQGNSAPDKSGLPSDRFSAERTGGSVSTLTIQRTQQEDSAVYLCASSTRTSGRYNEQFFGPGTRLTVL.

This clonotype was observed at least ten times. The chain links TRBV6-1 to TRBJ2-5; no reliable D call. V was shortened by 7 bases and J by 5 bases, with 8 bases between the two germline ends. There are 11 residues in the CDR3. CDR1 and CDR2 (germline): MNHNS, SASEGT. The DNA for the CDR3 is TGTGCCAGCACCATCGGGGAGACCCAGTACTTC. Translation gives CASTIGETQYF.

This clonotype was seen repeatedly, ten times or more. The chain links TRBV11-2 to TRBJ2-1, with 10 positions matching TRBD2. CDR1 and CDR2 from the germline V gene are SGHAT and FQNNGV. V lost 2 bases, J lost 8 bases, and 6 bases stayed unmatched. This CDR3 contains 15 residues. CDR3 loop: CASSLNPSGSDEQFF. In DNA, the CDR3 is TGTGCCAGCAGCTTAAATCCTAGCGGGAGTGATGAGCAGTTCTTC.

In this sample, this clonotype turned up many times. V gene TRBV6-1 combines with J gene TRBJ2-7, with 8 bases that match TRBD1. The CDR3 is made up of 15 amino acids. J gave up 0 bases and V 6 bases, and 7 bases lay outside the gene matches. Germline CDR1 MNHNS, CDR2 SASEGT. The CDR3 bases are TGTGCCAGCAGCGATGGGACAGGAGTCTCCTACGAGCAGTACTTC. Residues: CASSDGTGVSYEQYF.

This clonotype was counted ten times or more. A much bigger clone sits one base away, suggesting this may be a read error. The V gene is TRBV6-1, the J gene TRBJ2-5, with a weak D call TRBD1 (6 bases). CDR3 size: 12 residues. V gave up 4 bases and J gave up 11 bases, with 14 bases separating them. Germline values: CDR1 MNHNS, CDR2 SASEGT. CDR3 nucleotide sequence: TGTGCCAGCAGTGCCTGGGACAATGAGCAGTACTTC. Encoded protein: CASSAWDNEQYF.

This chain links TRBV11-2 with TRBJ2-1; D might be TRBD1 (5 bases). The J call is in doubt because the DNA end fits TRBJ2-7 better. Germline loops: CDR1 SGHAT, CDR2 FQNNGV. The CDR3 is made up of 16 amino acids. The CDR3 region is CASSLVVGALYNEQYF. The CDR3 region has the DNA TGTGCCAGCAGCTTAGTAGTAGGGGCTCTCTACAATGAGCAGTACTTC.

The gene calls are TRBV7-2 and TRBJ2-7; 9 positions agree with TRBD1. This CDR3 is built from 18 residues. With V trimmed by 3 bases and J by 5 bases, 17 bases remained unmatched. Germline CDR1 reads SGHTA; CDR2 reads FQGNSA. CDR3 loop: CASSFGAWTGDLGDEQYF. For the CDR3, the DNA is TGTGCCAGCAGCTTCGGAGCCTGGACAGGGGATTTAGGCGACGAGCAGTACTTC. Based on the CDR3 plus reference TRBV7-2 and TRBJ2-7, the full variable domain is GAGVSQSPSNKVTEKGKDVELRCDPISGHTALYWYRQSLGQGLEFLIYFQGNSAPDKSGLPSDRFSAERTGGSVSTLTIQRTQQEDSAVYLCASSFGAWTGDLGDEQYFGPGTRLTVT.

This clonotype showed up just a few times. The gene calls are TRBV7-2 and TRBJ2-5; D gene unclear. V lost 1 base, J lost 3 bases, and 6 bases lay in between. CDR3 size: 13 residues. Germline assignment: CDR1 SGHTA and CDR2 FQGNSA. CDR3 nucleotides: TGTGCCAGCAGCTTAGTTAGGGAAGAGACCCAGTACTTC. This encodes CASSLVREETQYF.

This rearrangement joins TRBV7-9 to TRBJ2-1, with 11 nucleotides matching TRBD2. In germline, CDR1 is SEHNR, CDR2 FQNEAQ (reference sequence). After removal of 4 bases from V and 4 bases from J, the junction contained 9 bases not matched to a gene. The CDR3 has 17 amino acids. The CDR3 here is CASSSLGLAGGYNEQFF. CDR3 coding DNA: TGTGCCAGCAGCTCCCTGGGGCTAGCGGGAGGTTACAATGAGCAGTTCTTC.

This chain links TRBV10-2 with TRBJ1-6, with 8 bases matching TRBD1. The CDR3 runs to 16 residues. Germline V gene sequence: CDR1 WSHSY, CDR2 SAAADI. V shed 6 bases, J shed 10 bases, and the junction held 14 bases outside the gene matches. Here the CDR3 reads CASRGGTGTTGSPLHF. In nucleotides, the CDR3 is TGCGCCAGCAGAGGAGGGACAGGAACTACGGGATCACCCCTCCACTTT.

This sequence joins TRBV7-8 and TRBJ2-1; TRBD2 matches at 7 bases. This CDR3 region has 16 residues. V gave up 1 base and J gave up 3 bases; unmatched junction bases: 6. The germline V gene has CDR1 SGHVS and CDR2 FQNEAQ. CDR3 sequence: CASSLVPAGVYNEQFF. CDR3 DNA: TGTGCCAGCAGCTTAGTTCCGGCGGGAGTCTACAATGAGCAGTTCTTC.

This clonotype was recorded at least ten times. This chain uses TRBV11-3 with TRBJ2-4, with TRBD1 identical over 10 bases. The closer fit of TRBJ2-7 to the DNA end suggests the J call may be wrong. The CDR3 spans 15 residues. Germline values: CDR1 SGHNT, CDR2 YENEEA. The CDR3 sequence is CASSLGGTGDHEQYF. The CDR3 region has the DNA TGTGCCAGCAGTCTAGGGGGGACAGGGGACCACGAGCAGTACTTC.